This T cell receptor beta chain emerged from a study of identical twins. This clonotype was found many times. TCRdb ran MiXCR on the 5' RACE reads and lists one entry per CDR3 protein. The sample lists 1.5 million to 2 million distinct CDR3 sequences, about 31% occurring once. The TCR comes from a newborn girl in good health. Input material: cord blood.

CDR3 sequence (DNA): TGTGCCAGCAGCTTTGGGGGTCGGTTGGAGACCCAGTACTTC. It is translated as CASSFGGRLETQYF. The chain combines TRBV11-2 with TRBJ2-5, with D perhaps being TRBD1 or TRBD2 (5 bases each). This CDR3 contains 14 residues. CDR1 is SGHAT and CDR2 is FQNNGV in the germline V gene. The V end was cut by 3 bases, the J end by 5 bases, with 13 bases between.